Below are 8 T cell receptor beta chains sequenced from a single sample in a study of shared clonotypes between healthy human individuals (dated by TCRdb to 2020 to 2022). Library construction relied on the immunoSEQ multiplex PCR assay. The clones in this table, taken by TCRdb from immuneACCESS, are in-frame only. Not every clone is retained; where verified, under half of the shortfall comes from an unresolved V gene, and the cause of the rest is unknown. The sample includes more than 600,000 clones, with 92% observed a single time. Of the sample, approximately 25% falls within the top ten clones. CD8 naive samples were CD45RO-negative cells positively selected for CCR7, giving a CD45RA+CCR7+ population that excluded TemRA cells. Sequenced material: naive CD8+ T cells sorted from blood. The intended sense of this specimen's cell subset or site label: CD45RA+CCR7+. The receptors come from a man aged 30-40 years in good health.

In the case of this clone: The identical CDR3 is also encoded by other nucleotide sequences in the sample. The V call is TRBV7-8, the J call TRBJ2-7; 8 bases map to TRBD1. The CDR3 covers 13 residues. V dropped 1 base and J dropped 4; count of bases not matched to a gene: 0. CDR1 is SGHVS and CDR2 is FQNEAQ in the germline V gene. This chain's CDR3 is CASSLGTGYEQYF. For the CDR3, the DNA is TGTGCCAGCAGCTTAGGGACAGGGTACGAGCAGTACTTC.

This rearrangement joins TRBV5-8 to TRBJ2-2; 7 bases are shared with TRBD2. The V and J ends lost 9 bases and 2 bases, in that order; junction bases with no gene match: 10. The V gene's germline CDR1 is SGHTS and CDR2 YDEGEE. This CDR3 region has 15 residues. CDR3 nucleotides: TGTGCCATCGCCCGAGGGAGGGGTAACACCGGGGAGCTGTTTTTT. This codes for CAIARGRGNTGELFF.

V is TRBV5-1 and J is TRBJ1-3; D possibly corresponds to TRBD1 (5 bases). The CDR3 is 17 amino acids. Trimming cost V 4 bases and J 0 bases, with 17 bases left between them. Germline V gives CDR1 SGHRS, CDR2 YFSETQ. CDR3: CASSLDSRIFSGNTIYF. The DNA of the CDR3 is TGCGCCAGCAGCCTCGACAGCAGAATATTCTCTGGAAACACCATATATTTT.

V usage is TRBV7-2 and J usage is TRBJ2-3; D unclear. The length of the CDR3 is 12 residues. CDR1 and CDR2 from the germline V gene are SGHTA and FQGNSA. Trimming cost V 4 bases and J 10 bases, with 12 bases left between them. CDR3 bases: TGTGCCAGCAGCTCCAATGGGGTTGCGCAGTATTTT. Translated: CASSSNGVAQYF.

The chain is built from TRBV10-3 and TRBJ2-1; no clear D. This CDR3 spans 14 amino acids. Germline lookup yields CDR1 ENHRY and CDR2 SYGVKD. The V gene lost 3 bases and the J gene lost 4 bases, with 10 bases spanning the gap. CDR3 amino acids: CAISDKSFYNEQFF. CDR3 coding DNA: TGTGCCATCAGTGATAAGAGTTTTTACAATGAGCAGTTCTTC.

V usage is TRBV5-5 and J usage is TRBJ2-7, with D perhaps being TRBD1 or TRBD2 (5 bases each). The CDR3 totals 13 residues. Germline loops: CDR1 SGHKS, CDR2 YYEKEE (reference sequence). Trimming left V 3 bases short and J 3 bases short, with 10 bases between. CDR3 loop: CASSWDHDYEQYF. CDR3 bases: TGTGCCAGCAGCTGGGACCATGACTACGAGCAGTACTTC. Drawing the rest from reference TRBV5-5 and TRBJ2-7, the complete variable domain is DAGVTQSPTHLIKTRGQQVTLRCSPISGHKSVSWYQQVLGQGPQFIFQYYEKEERGRGNFPDRFSARQFPNYSSELNVNALLLGDSALYLCASSWDHDYEQYFGPGTRLTVT.

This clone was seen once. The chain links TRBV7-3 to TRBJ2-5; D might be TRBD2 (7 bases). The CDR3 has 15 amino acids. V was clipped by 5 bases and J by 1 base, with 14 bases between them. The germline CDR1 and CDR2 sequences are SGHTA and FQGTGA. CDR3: CASSPEGEGQETQYF. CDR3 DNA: TGTGCCAGCAGCCCCGAGGGGGAGGGCCAAGAGACCCAGTACTTC.

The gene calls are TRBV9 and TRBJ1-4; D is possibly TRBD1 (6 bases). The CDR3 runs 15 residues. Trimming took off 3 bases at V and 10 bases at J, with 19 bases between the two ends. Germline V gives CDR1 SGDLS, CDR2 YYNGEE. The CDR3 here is CASSGPGQMGGKLFF. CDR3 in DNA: TGTGCCAGCAGCGGACCGGGACAAATGGGCGGAAAACTGTTTTTT.